The next 7 T cell receptor beta chains were all read from a single sample in a study of T cells expressing NK-cell markers. After re-calling the 5' RACE reads, TCRdb lists one entry per CDR3 protein, DNA absent. Its table records a few hundred thousand distinct CDR3 sequences. The sample was blood T cells: a sorted CD56 or NKG2C T cell subset, CD4+ or CD8+ T cells, or bulk PBMC T cells (not recorded which). The receptors were sampled from a man aged 18-70 years in good health.

The gene calls are TRBV7-2 and TRBJ1-2. Germline V lookup: CDR1 SGHTA, CDR2 FQGNSA. This CDR3 contains 14 residues. The CDR3 spells CASSLGGSLYGYTF.

The chain joins TRBV7-2 to TRBJ2-1. The germline V gene encodes CDR1 SGHTA and CDR2 FQGNSA. The CDR3 runs 12 residues. This chain's CDR3 is CASSAIGHEQFF.

The V call is TRBV20-1, the J call TRBJ2-3; lacking DNA, the TRBD2 call made by TCRdb goes unchecked. There are 17 residues in the CDR3. The germline V gene encodes CDR1 DFQATT and CDR2 SNEGSKA (reference sequence). CDR3 loop: CSAAGGLRGRNLDTQYF.

The CDR3 sequence is CASSGGTCDTDTQYF. The V call is TRBV21-1, the J call TRBJ2-3; TCRdb calls TRBD2, which cannot be checked without DNA. TRBV21-1 represents a pseudogene. The CDR3 is 15 residues long.

The chain uses TRBV6-1 and TRBJ1-1; TCRdb's D call, TRBD1, is unchecked because there is no DNA. CDR1 and CDR2 from the germline V gene are MNHNS and SASEGT. The CDR3 consists of 21 residues. This CDR3 reads CASSEWLWSKRQLHMNTEAFF.

V usage is TRBV2 and J usage is TRBJ1-5. From germline, CDR1 is SNHLY and CDR2 FYNNEI. This CDR3 has 15 amino acids. The CDR3: CASKGLAGSNQPQHF.

This chain links TRBV7-3 with TRBJ1-1; TCRdb's assignment of TRBD1 cannot be checked, as there is no DNA. Germline assignment: CDR1 SGHTA and CDR2 FQGTGA. The CDR3 is made up of 14 amino acids. The CDR3 sequence is CASSADREYTEAFF. Using reference TRBV7-3 and TRBJ1-1 for the parts outside the CDR3, the full variable domain is GAGVSQTPSNKVTEKGKYVELRCDPISGHTALYWYRQSLGQGPEFLIYFQGTGAADDSGLPNDRFFAVRPEGSVSTLKIQRTERGDSAVYLCASSADREYTEAFFGQGTRLTVV.